This T cell receptor beta chain comes out of a study of blood T cells in healthy people across ages. The study's findings and limits: Diversity figures derived from one million T cells were judged to underestimate the true value.

Turning to this clonotype: Its antigen is unknown.

The CDR3 runs 16 residues. Germline-derived CDR1 and CDR2 are MNHNS and SASEGT. Together with a sample-barcoded 5' primer, a J-beta primer mix was included in a second PCR lasting roughly 6 to 12 cycles. TCRdb redid the calling of the 5' RACE reads with MiXCR, one entry per CDR3 protein. The sample carries roughly 730,000 distinct CDR3 sequences, around three fifths recorded once. Sequencing was carried out using blood. The clonotype was recovered from a man aged 35 to 55 in good health. The chain joins TRBV6-1 to TRBJ2-7, with D possibly TRBD2 on 6 matching bases. The J call is doubtful: the DNA matches TRBJ2-5 better. CDR3 in amino acids: CASSEGRRLASETQYF. CDR3 DNA sequence: TGTGCCAGCAGTGAAGGGCGGCGGCTAGCGTCGGAGACCCAGTACTTC.